The 8 T cell receptor beta chains reported below all come from one sample, sequenced in a study of blood T cell repertoires in COVID-19. Clones were read by immunoSEQ multiplex PCR, and TCRdb kept only the in-frame ones, dropping some. The sample holds about 230,000 clones, 75% to 85% seen once. The source material was peripheral blood. These receptors were obtained from a woman in her forties or fifties with acute or convalescent COVID-19.

The chain carries TRBV4-1 and TRBJ2-5; maybe TRBD1 (5 bases). V lost 1 base and J 1 base, leaving 7 bases between the germline ends. CDR1 MGHRA and CDR2 YSYEKL come from the germline V gene. CDR3 size: 14 residues. DNA for the CDR3: TGCGCCAGCAGCCAAGGTGACAGCCAAGAGACCCAGTACTTC. It specifies CASSQGDSQETQYF.

This clone has a single count. J is TRBJ2-7 and V is TRBV7-2; D is uncertain. The CDR3 spans 12 residues. Trimming removed 5 bases at V and 2 bases at J, with 7 bases between. Looked up from germline, CDR1 is SGHTA and CDR2 is FQGNSA. CDR3 DNA: TGTGCCAGCAGCCGTGTCCCCTACGAGCAGTACTTC. It translates to CASSRVPYEQYF.

This clone showed up just a few times. CDR3 sequence: CASSPGIAGANVLTF. DNA for the CDR3: TGTGCCAGCAGCCCAGGGATAGCTGGGGCCAACGTCCTGACTTTC. This sequence joins TRBV7-9 and TRBJ2-6, with D perhaps TRBD1 (5 bases). The V end lost 5 bases, the J end lost 2 bases, and 10 bases lay between the germline ends. The CDR3 is 15 amino acids. Looked up from germline, CDR1 is SEHNR and CDR2 is FQNEAQ (reference sequence).

This clone was detected a few times. This chain connects TRBV19 to TRBJ1-2; maybe TRBD1 (5 bases). The CDR3 extends over 15 amino acids. The V gene lost 2 bases and the J gene lost 3 bases, with 13 bases spanning the gap. Germline V gives CDR1 LNHDA, CDR2 SQIVND (reference sequence). CDR3 nucleotides: TGTGCCAGTAGTATACATACCCGGGGGGACTATGGCTACACCTTC. It translates to CASSIHTRGDYGYTF.

The rearrangement joins TRBV18 to TRBJ2-2; 9 bases match TRBD1. Germline CDR1 and CDR2: KGHSH and LQKENI. The CDR3 loop spans 15 amino acids. J lost 5 bases, V lost 4 bases, and 5 bases had no gene match. This chain's CDR3 is CASSQDRGRTGELFF. CDR3 nucleotide sequence: TGTGCCAGCTCACAGGACAGGGGTCGGACCGGGGAGCTGTTTTTT.

The chain couples TRBV5-4 to TRBJ2-1; 9 nucleotides line up with TRBD2. The length of the CDR3 is 16 residues. Per the germline V gene, CDR1 is SGHNT and CDR2 is YYREEE (reference sequence). J was trimmed by 7 bases and V by 4 bases; bases with no gene match: 12. CDR3 bases: TGTGCCAGCAGCGTAGGGGCGGGGGGGCCGCGGAATGAGCAGTTCTTC. It translates to CASSVGAGGPRNEQFF.

The J gene is TRBJ2-1, the V gene TRBV30; 10 bases line up with TRBD2. The CDR3 is 18 amino acids. The V gene end was trimmed by 0 bases and the J gene end by 0 bases; junction bases not matched to a gene: 8. Per germline, CDR1 GTSNPN and CDR2 SVGIG (reference sequence). CDR3 in amino acids: CAWSVSSGRGSSYNEQFF. The CDR3 bases are TGTGCCTGGAGTGTATCCAGCGGGAGGGGCTCCTCCTACAATGAGCAGTTCTTC.

This clone was picked up one time. The chain uses TRBV24-1 and TRBJ1-5, with D tentatively TRBD1 (6 bases). This CDR3 region has 14 residues. Trimming took 8 bases from V and 7 from J, leaving 17 bases between them. From germline, CDR1 is KGHDR and CDR2 SFDVKD. CDR3 amino acids: CATIQGRSGQPQHF. The CDR3 nucleotides read TGTGCCACCATACAGGGACGGTCTGGGCAGCCCCAGCATTTT.